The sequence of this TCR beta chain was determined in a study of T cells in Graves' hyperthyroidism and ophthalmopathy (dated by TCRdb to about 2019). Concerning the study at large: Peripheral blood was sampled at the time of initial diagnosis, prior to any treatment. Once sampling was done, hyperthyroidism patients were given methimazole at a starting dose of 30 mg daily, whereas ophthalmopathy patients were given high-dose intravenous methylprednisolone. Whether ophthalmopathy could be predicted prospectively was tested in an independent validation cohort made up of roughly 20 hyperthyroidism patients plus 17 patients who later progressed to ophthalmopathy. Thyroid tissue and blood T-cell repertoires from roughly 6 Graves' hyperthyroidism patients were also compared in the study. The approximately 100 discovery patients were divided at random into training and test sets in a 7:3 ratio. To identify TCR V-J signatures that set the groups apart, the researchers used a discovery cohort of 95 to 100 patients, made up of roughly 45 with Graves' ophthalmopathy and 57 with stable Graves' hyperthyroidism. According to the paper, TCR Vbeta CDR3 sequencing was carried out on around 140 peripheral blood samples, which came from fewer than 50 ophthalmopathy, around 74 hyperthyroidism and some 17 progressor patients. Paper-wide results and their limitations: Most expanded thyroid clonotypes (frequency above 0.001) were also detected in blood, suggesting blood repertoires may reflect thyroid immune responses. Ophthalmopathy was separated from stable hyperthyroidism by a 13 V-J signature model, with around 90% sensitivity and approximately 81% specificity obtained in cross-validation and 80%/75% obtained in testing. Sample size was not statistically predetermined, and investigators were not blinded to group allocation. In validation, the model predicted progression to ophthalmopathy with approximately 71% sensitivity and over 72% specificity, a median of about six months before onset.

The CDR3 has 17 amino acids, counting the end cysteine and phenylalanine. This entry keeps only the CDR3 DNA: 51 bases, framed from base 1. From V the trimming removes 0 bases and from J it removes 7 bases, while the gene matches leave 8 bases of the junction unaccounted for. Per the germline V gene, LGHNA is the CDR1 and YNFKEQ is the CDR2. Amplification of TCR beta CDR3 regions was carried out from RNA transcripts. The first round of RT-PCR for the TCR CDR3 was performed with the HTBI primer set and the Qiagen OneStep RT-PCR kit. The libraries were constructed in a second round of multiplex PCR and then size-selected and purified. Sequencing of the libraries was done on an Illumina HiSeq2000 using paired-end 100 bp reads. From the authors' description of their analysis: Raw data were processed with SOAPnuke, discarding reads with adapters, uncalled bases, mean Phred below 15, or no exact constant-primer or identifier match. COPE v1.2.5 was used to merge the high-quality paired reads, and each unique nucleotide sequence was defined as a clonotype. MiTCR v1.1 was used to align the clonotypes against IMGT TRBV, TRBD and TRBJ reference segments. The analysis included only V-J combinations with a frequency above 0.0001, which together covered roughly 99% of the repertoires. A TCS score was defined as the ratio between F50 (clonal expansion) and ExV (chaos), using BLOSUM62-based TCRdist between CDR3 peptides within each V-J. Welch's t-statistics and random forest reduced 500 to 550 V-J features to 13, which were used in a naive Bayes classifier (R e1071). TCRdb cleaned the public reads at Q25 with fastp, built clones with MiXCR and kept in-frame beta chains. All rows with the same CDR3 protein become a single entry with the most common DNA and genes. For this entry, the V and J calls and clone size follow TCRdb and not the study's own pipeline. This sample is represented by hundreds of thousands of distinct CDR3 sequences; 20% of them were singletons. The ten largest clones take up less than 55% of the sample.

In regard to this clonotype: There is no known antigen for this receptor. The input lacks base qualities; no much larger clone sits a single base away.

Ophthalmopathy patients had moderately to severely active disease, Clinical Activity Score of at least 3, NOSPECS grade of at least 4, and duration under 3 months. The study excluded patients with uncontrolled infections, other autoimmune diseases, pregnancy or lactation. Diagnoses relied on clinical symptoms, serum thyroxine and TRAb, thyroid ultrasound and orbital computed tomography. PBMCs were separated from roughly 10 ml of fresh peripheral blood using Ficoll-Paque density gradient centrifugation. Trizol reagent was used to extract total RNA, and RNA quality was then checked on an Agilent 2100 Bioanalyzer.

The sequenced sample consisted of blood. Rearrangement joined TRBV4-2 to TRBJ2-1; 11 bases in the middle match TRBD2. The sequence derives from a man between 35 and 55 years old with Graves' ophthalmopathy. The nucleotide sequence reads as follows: TGTGCCAGCAGCCAAGATATACTAGCGGGAGATCTGAATGAGCAGTTCTTC. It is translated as CASSQDILAGDLNEQFF.